This T cell receptor (beta chain) was identified in a study of cytomegalovirus exposure and HLA in healthy donors. Sequencing used immunoSEQ multiplex PCR; TCRdb keeps in-frame clones, though not all of them. In the table there are some 170,000 clones, 80% to 90% of which are singletons. CDR1 and CDR2 (germline): SNHLY, FYNNEI. With 8 bases removed from V and 5 bases from J, the gap between germline ends came to 24 bases. There are 16 residues in the CDR3. The chain couples TRBV2 to TRBJ2-5, with D tentatively TRBD2 (6 bases). This TCR came from a woman in her 30s in good health and CMV-seronegative. Sequenced material: PBMCs. The CDR3 loop reads CASLHSLTGEDETQYF. CDR3 nucleotides: TGTGCCAGCTTACATTCTCTCACGGGGGAGGACGAGACCCAGTACTTC.